The clone carrying this T cell receptor (beta chain) was counted only a few times. The sample belongs to a study of blood T cell repertoires in COVID-19. The CDR3 covers 13 residues. CDR1 LNHDA and CDR2 SQIVND come from the germline V gene (reference sequence). V dropped 3 bases and J dropped 11 bases, with 14 bases sitting between them. Authors' data handling: Reference gene primer amplification gave nucleated cell count estimates. Only in-frame clones appear in the TCRdb table, and some are missing; sequencing was by immunoSEQ multiplex PCR. V, J and clone size were drawn from that table, and D and trimming were deduced from the DNA. The table includes about 190,000 clones, more than 75% detected once.

The rearrangement links TRBV19 to TRBJ2-1; D is unclear. Sequencing used peripheral blood. This receptor was obtained from a woman under 30 who had recovered from COVID-19. The CDR3 loop is CASSMKQVSKQFF. CDR3 sequence (DNA): TGTGCCAGTAGTATGAAGCAGGTCTCGAAGCAGTTCTTC. Supplemented by reference TRBV19 and TRBJ2-1, the full variable domain reads DGGITQSPKYLFRKEGQNVTLSCEQNLNHDAMYWYRQDPGQGLRLIYYSQIVNDFQKGDIAEGYSVSREKKESFPLTVTSAQKNPTAFYLCASSMKQVSKQFFGPGTRLTVL.